What follows is one T cell receptor beta chain and its context. What it binds is unknown. No DNA is shown, since the ends of the CDR3 on it are uncertain; the CDR3 is the one TCRdb lists. The CDR3 totals 15 residues, both ends included. The data stem from a study of cytomegalovirus exposure and HLA in healthy donors. Study outcomes and limitations: Cytomegalovirus association was listed for 150 or so TCR beta chains. Most TCR sequences proved rare, with some public TCRs found in many donors. The classifier reportedly diagnosed cytomegalovirus status with high specificity and sensitivity. First-cohort TCR clusters were later found to tend to co-occur in the roughly 120 validation repertoires.

Repertoires were generated with immunoSEQ multiplex PCR, while TCRdb's copy carries only in-frame clones and drops some. Altogether approximately 160,000 clones are present, roughly nine tenths being singletons, with the ten largest covering around 3.1%. The chain has TRBV21-1 and TRBJ1-1; the table's D gene call, TRBD1, was not cross checked with the DNA. TRBV21-1 is described as a pseudogene. Sequencing was performed on PBMCs. The receptor was isolated from a woman younger than 35 in good health and CMV-seropositive. The CDR3 loop reads CASSKVGRGTTEAFF.